This TCR beta chain was sequenced in a study of blood T cell repertoires in COVID-19. In the authors' methods: How many nucleated cells were present was estimated from reference gene primer amplification. Only in-frame clones appear in the TCRdb table, and some are missing; sequencing was by immunoSEQ multiplex PCR. From that table come the V and J calls and clone size; the DNA was used to work out D and trimming. The table has around 75,000 clones, about 89% seen once; the top ten hold around 0.6%. Germline-derived CDR1 and CDR2 are MNHNS and SASEGT. The CDR3 has 14 residues. V was clipped by 6 bases and J by 5 bases, with 13 bases between them.

The sequenced material came from peripheral blood. V usage is TRBV6-1 and J usage is TRBJ1-4, with D possibly TRBD1 on 5 matching bases. The clonotype was recovered from a man between 60 and 75 years old with acute or convalescent COVID-19. The DNA of the CDR3 is TGTGCCAGCAGCTTCGACAGTGCGAATGAAAAACTGTTTTTT. Translated: CASSFDSANEKLFF.